These 30 T cell receptor beta chains came from one sample sequenced in a study of blood T cell repertoires in COVID-19. Profiled with immunoSEQ multiplex PCR; TCRdb holds only in-frame clones, not every one. The sample holds over 85,000 clones; about nine tenths are singletons and the top ten take roughly 14%. Sequencing used peripheral blood. The source of these receptors is a male donor with acute or convalescent COVID-19.

This chain links TRBV2 with TRBJ1-5, with TRBD1 matching over 9 bases. Losses at the gene ends were 5 bases for V and 6 bases for J; bases not matched to a gene: 14. Germline values: CDR1 SNHLY, CDR2 FYNNEI. The CDR3 is made up of 17 amino acids. As DNA, the CDR3 is TGTGCCAGCAGTCTACAGGGGGCCTTGCTGTTGGGTCAGCCCCAGCATTTT. This gives the protein CASSLQGALLLGQPQHF.

This clone appeared a single time. V usage is TRBV7-9 and J usage is TRBJ1-1, with 11 bases that match TRBD1. Germline V gene lookup returns CDR1 SEHNR and CDR2 FQNEAQ (reference sequence). With V trimmed by 6 bases and J by 1 base, 10 bases remained unmatched. The CDR3 sequence is 17 residues long. The CDR3 reads CASRPGTGGSWNTEAFF. The CDR3 DNA reads as TGTGCCAGCAGGCCCGGGACAGGGGGAAGTTGGAACACTGAAGCTTTCTTT.

The CDR3 DNA sequence: TGTGCCAGCAGCGCTAGCGAGCTTGATACGCAGTATTTT. Its translation is CASSASELDTQYF. The chain joins TRBV6-4 to TRBJ2-3, with D tentatively TRBD2 (6 bases). Germline-derived CDR1 and CDR2 are MRHNA and SNTAGT. CDR3 length equals 13 residues. Trimming stripped 6 bases from V and 6 bases from J, with 13 bases between.

The V and J genes are TRBV5-1 and TRBJ1-5, with 7 nucleotides matching TRBD1. J was trimmed by 5 bases and V by 0 bases; bases with no gene match: 5. The CDR3 is 15 amino acids. Looked up from germline, CDR1 is SGHRS and CDR2 is YFSETQ. This chain's CDR3 is CASSLEGTEYQPQHF. The CDR3 DNA sequence: TGCGCCAGCAGCTTGGAAGGGACAGAGTATCAGCCCCAGCATTTT.

The V call is TRBV7-2, the J call TRBJ1-1; D is possibly TRBD1 (5 bases). The CDR3 contains 14 residues. V was shortened by 4 bases and J by 2 bases, with 11 bases between the two germline ends. Germline V gene data show CDR1 as SGHTA and CDR2 as FQGNSA. The CDR3 coding sequence is TGTGCCAGCAGCTCCGACAGTATCAACACTGAAGCTTTCTTT. The encoded protein is CASSSDSINTEAFF.

This clone was seen only a few times. The chain links TRBV19 to TRBJ1-2, with D tentatively TRBD1 (5 bases). The CDR3 runs to 18 residues. The V gene's germline CDR1 is LNHDA and CDR2 SQIVND (reference sequence). V was trimmed by 8 bases and J by 5 bases, leaving 30 bases between them. The CDR3 DNA is TGTGCCAGTTCGACTAGCCACGCCGGGACGGCCTCATTTTATGGCTACACCTTC. Amino acid sequence: CASSTSHAGTASFYGYTF.

The chain combines TRBV6-5 with TRBJ2-2; weak D call: TRBD2 (6 bases). V lost 5 bases, J lost 6 bases, and 16 bases lay in between. The CDR3 runs 15 residues. Germline CDR1 MNHEY, CDR2 SVGAGI. The DNA of the CDR3 is TGTGCCAGCAGTCCTCAGGGCGGGGCGGCCGGGGAGCTGTTTTTT. It is translated as CASSPQGGAAGELFF.

The chain has TRBV30 and TRBJ2-1; 8 nucleotides align to TRBD2. V lost 7 bases and J lost 0; bases outside the gene matches: 5. Germline loops: CDR1 GTSNPN, CDR2 SVGIG (reference sequence). This CDR3 is 14 amino acids long. The CDR3 DNA follows: TGTGCCTTGAAGCGGGGGACCTCCTACAATGAGCAGTTCTTC. Protein: CALKRGTSYNEQFF.

The chain combines TRBV5-6 with TRBJ1-6, with TRBD1 matching over 8 bases. The junction had 10 bases not matched to a gene; V was cut back by 4 bases and J by 7 bases. CDR3 length equals 16 residues. The germline V gene encodes CDR1 SGHDT and CDR2 YYEEEE. This CDR3 reads CASSGTGWEGNSPLHF. CDR3 DNA sequence: TGTGCCAGCAGCGGGACAGGTTGGGAAGGGAATTCACCCCTCCACTTT.

The chain carries TRBV30 and TRBJ1-4, with D possibly matching TRBD1 (6 bases). The CDR3 length is 13 residues. V was cut by 1 base and J by 4 bases, with 7 bases left in between. CDR1 and CDR2 (germline): GTSNPN, SVGIG (reference sequence). The CDR3 nucleotides read TGTGCCTGGAGTGCACAGGGTAATGAAAAACTGTTTTTT. It encodes CAWSAQGNEKLFF.

The rearrangement joins TRBV4-1 to TRBJ1-2; 9 bases agree with TRBD1. The length of the CDR3 is 15 residues. Germline V gene lookup returns CDR1 MGHRA and CDR2 YSYEKL. V lost 0 bases and J lost 8; bases outside the gene matches: 7. For the CDR3, the DNA is TGCGCCAGCAGCCAAGACCGGGACAGGGAGCGAGGCTACACCTTC. Translating it yields CASSQDRDRERGYTF.

The V gene is TRBV7-2, the J gene TRBJ2-2; maybe TRBD1 (5 bases). The CDR3 is made up of 15 amino acids. V dropped 1 base and J dropped 5 bases, with 11 bases sitting between them. CDR1 and CDR2 from the germline V gene are SGHTA and FQGNSA. CDR3 DNA: TGTGCCAGCAGCTTAGTGCAGGGAAGAACCGGGGAGCTGTTTTTT. This translates into CASSLVQGRTGELFF.

The gene calls are TRBV14 and TRBJ1-3; D remains ambiguous. Trimming removed 1 base at V and 4 bases at J, with 5 bases between. CDR1 and CDR2 from the germline V gene are SGHDN and FVKESK. This CDR3 is built from 13 residues. This CDR3 reads CASSQAPGNTIYF. The CDR3 DNA follows: TGTGCCAGCAGCCAAGCCCCAGGAAACACCATATATTTT. Using reference TRBV14 and TRBJ1-3 for the parts outside the CDR3, the full variable domain is EAGVTQFPSHSVIEKGQTVTLRCDPISGHDNLYWYRRVMGKEIKFLLHFVKESKQDESGMPNNRFLAERTGGTYSTLKVQPAELEDSGVYFCASSQAPGNTIYFGEGSWLTVV.

The gene calls are TRBV7-6 and TRBJ2-3, with D possibly being TRBD1 (6 bases). The V gene lost 5 bases and the J gene lost 3 bases, with 24 bases spanning the gap. The germline V gene encodes CDR1 SGHVS and CDR2 FNYEAQ. This CDR3 spans 18 amino acids. CDR3 loop: CASSPSPSWGLGTDTQYF. The CDR3, as DNA: TGTGCCAGCAGCCCGTCCCCCTCGTGGGGGCTTGGTACAGATACGCAGTATTTT. Filled out from reference TRBV7-6 and TRBJ2-3, the complete variable domain reads GAGVSQSPRYKVTKRGQDVALRCDPISGHVSLYWYRQALGQGPEFLTYFNYEAQQDKSGLPNDRFSAERPEGSISTLTIQRTEQRDSAMYRCASSPSPSWGLGTDTQYFGPGTRLTVL.

This clone has a single count. The chain links TRBV6-4 to TRBJ1-1; no clear D. Germline CDR1 and CDR2: MRHNA and SNTAGT. The CDR3 contains 14 residues. Deletions cut 0 bases from V and 1 base from J, with 6 bases between. CDR3 nucleotide sequence: TGTGCCAGCAGTGACTCTCCCCAGAACACTGAAGCTTTCTTT. Its translation is CASSDSPQNTEAFF.

This chain links TRBV28 with TRBJ1-5; 9 bases align to TRBD1. V lost 6 bases to trimming and J lost 1 base; unmatched junction nucleotides: 7. Germline assignment: CDR1 MDHEN and CDR2 SYDVKM. The CDR3 is 16 residues long. CDR3 amino acids: CASSWDRVSSNQPQHF. The CDR3 coding sequence is TGTGCCAGCAGCTGGGACAGGGTCTCGAGCAATCAGCCCCAGCATTTT.

This chain joins TRBV5-5 and TRBJ1-2; D unclear. The CDR3 sequence is 16 residues long. The germline V gene has CDR1 SGHKS and CDR2 YYEKEE (reference sequence). V shed 0 bases and J shed 4 bases, with 16 bases lying between them. The CDR3 is CASSLVPAGASYGYTF. DNA of the CDR3: TGTGCCAGCAGCTTGGTTCCTGCTGGTGCTAGCTATGGCTACACCTTC.

The gene calls are TRBV5-4 and TRBJ2-1; 14 nucleotides match TRBD2. The CDR3 extends over 17 amino acids. J gave up 7 bases and V 4 bases, and 10 bases lay outside the gene matches. Germline V gives CDR1 SGHNT, CDR2 YYREEE (reference sequence). DNA for the CDR3: TGTGCCAGCAGCCCCCGACTAGCGGGGGGGCCGGGGAATGAGCAGTTCTTC. The encoded protein is CASSPRLAGGPGNEQFF.

The chain is built from TRBV7-8 and TRBJ2-3, with 7 bases aligning to TRBD1. This CDR3 is built from 14 residues. Germline-derived CDR1 and CDR2 are SGHVS and FQNEAQ. V lost 4 bases, J lost 1 base, and 2 bases stayed unmatched. CDR3 coding DNA: TGTGCCAGCAGCTCCGGGACAGGCACAGATACGCAGTATTTT. Its protein product is CASSSGTGTDTQYF.

The chain carries TRBV5-6 and TRBJ1-2, with 10 nucleotides matching TRBD1. Germline lookup yields CDR1 SGHDT and CDR2 YYEEEE. This CDR3 spans 13 amino acids. V lost 4 bases and J lost 7; bases outside the gene matches: 4. The CDR3 is CASSRQGASGYTF. CDR3 nucleotides: TGTGCCAGCAGCCGACAGGGGGCTAGTGGCTACACCTTC.

V gene TRBV19 combines with J gene TRBJ1-5; a possible D gene is TRBD1 (6 bases). The V end was cut by 4 bases, the J end by 0 bases, with 13 bases between. This CDR3 is 16 amino acids long. Germline V gene data show CDR1 as LNHDA and CDR2 as SQIVND (reference sequence). CDR3 nucleotides: TGTGCCAGTAGTACGAACAGGGACTATAGCAATCAGCCCCAGCATTTT. It codes for CASSTNRDYSNQPQHF.

The V gene is TRBV5-1, the J gene TRBJ2-7; 11 bases agree with TRBD2. The CDR3 loop spans 20 amino acids. Germline CDR1 and CDR2: SGHRS and YFSETQ. J gave up 1 base and V 0 bases, and 15 bases lay outside the gene matches. The CDR3 spells CASSLGPLASGGIGSYEQYF. CDR3 nucleotide sequence: TGCGCCAGCAGCTTGGGGCCCCTGGCTAGCGGGGGGATCGGATCCTACGAGCAGTACTTC.

The V call is TRBV6-5, the J call TRBJ2-7; 7 positions match TRBD1. With 5 bases clipped from V and 2 bases from J, the junction kept 6 bases outside the gene matches. Germline V gene lookup returns CDR1 MNHEY and CDR2 SVGAGI. The CDR3 runs 14 residues. CDR3 amino acids: CASSPRDSTYEQYF. The CDR3 DNA reads as TGTGCCAGCAGTCCCCGGGACAGCACCTACGAGCAGTACTTC.

This chain links TRBV30 with TRBJ1-1; 7 bases are shared with TRBD1. Germline CDR1 reads GTSNPN; CDR2 reads SVGIG (reference sequence). The CDR3 consists of 13 residues. Trimming removed 3 bases from V and 1 base from J; junction bases left unmatched: 2. The CDR3 region is CAWSRDRNTEAFF. As DNA, the CDR3 is TGTGCCTGGAGCCGGGACAGGAACACTGAAGCTTTCTTT.

V is TRBV7-9 and J is TRBJ1-2, with 11 positions matching TRBD1. There are 16 residues in the CDR3. Germline-derived CDR1 and CDR2 are SEHNR and FQNEAQ (reference sequence). With V trimmed by 5 bases and J by 12 bases, 17 bases remained unmatched. CDR3 protein: CASSKGTTGTGGRNTF. Here the CDR3 DNA reads TGTGCCAGCAGCAAGGGGACTACCGGGACAGGGGGACGGAACACCTTC.

J is TRBJ2-3 and V is TRBV25-1; 10 bases are a match to TRBD2. V was clipped by 6 bases and J by 7 bases; unmatched bases: 10. CDR3 length: 15 amino acids. The germline V gene has CDR1 MGHDK and CDR2 SYGVNS. CDR3: CASRASGGPVHTQYF. CDR3 nucleotides: TGTGCCAGCAGGGCTAGCGGGGGCCCCGTGCATACGCAGTATTTT.

The CDR3 DNA sequence: TGTGCCAGCAGTTACTCTGGGGGACAGCCTGGAAACACCATATATTTT. Translation gives CASSYSGGQPGNTIYF. The rearrangement joins TRBV6-5 to TRBJ1-3; 7 bases are a match to TRBD1. J gave up 2 bases and V 0 bases, and 4 bases lay outside the gene matches. Per the germline V gene, CDR1 is MNHEY and CDR2 is SVGAGI. CDR3 length: 16 residues.

V is TRBV9 and J is TRBJ2-5; D perhaps matches TRBD2 (6 bases). Germline V gene data show CDR1 as SGDLS and CDR2 as YYNGEE. Between the trimmed V and J ends, which lost 4 bases and 2 bases, there was a span of 15 bases. There are 15 residues in the CDR3. The CDR3 bases are TGTGCCAGCAGCCCGGGACTCGGAACTCAAGAGACCCAGTACTTC. This codes for CASSPGLGTQETQYF.

This chain uses TRBV7-9 with TRBJ1-1; TRBD1 aligns across 8 bases. This CDR3 has 15 amino acids. Germline CDR1 and CDR2: SEHNR and FQNEAQ (reference sequence). Germline trimming cut 5 bases from V and 4 bases from J; bases unmatched to any gene: 9. CDR3 sequence reads: CASSIMTGVPTEAFF. In nucleotides, the CDR3 is TGTGCCAGCAGCATCATGACAGGGGTGCCCACTGAAGCTTTCTTT.

This chain joins TRBV6-5 and TRBJ2-5; D possibly corresponds to TRBD2 (5 bases). The CDR3 length is 14 residues. The germline V and J ends were trimmed by 6 bases and 1 base, with 12 bases remaining between them. Germline CDR1 MNHEY, CDR2 SVGAGI. The DNA of the CDR3 is TGTGCCAGCAGGCGGGTCAGAGGCCAAGAGACCCAGTACTTC. Its translation: CASRRVRGQETQYF.